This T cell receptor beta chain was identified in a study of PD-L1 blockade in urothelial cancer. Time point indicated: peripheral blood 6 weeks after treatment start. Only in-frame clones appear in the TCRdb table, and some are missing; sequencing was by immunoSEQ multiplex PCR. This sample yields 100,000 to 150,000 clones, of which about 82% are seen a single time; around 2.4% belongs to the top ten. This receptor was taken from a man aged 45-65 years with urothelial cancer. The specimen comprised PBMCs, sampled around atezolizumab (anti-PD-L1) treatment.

CDR3 DNA sequence: TGTGCCAGCAGTGTGGGTAGCGGGGCCGGGGAGCTGTTTTTT. Translating it yields CASSVGSGAGELFF. This chain links TRBV2 with TRBJ2-2; 8 bases match TRBD2. CDR3 length: 14 amino acids. J lost 6 bases, V lost 4 bases, and 4 bases had no gene match. The germline V gene has CDR1 SNHLY and CDR2 FYNNEI.